The 24 T cell receptor beta chains below come from one sample, sequenced in a study of blood T cell repertoires in COVID-19. TCRdb keeps only in-frame clones here, not all; method: immunoSEQ multiplex PCR. The data contain a few hundred thousand clones, 80% of them singletons. The sample taken for sequencing was PBMCs or T cells enriched from blood (not recorded which). These receptors were obtained from a man aged 25 to 40 with acute COVID-19.

CDR3 sequence: CATDATSGGPYNEQFF. CDR3 coding DNA: TGTGCCACCGATGCGACTAGCGGGGGGCCCTACAATGAGCAGTTCTTC. The chain recombines TRBV3-1 (or the pseudogene TRBV3-2) with TRBJ2-1, with 13 bases identical to TRBD2. The CDR3 has 16 amino acids. The trim removed 10 bases at V and 2 bases at J, leaving 8 bases unmatched. Per the germline V gene, CDR1 is LGHDT and CDR2 is YNNKEL (reference sequence).

The chain has TRBV19 and TRBJ1-1; a possible D gene is TRBD1 (6 bases). V lost 3 bases to trimming and J lost 4 bases, with 15 bases between them. Germline values: CDR1 LNHDA, CDR2 SQIVND (reference sequence). This CDR3 has 15 residues. The CDR3 loop reads CASSIGGAGSTEAFF. CDR3 DNA: TGTGCCAGTAGTATCGGGGGGGCAGGATCCACTGAAGCTTTCTTT.

V gene TRBV5-5 combines with J gene TRBJ2-7; 11 bases agree with TRBD2. Germline CDR1 and CDR2: SGHKS and YYEKEE (reference sequence). The CDR3 sequence is 15 residues long. The V gene end was trimmed by 2 bases and the J gene end by 5 bases; junction bases not matched to a gene: 6. Here the CDR3 reads CASSFSGGAYNEQYF. CDR3 DNA: TGTGCCAGCAGCTTTAGCGGGGGGGCGTATAACGAGCAGTACTTC.

The chain links TRBV9 to TRBJ2-2; a weak D match, TRBD2 (6 bases). CDR1 is SGDLS, CDR2 YYNGEE, per germline. V dropped 1 base and J dropped 4 bases, with 14 bases sitting between them. CDR3 length: 16 amino acids. The CDR3 nucleotides read TGTGCCAGCAGCGTATCGGCCGGGGGTCTCACCGGGGAGCTGTTTTTT. Amino acids: CASSVSAGGLTGELFF.

The J gene is TRBJ2-5, the V gene TRBV7-7, with TRBD1 identical over 7 bases. Germline trimming cut 3 bases from V and 4 bases from J; bases unmatched to any gene: 2. The CDR3 has 13 amino acids. Per the germline V gene, CDR1 is SSHAT and CDR2 is FNYEAQ (reference sequence). For the CDR3, the DNA is TGTGCCAGCAGCTTTGACAGGGTAGAGACCCAGTACTTC. Protein: CASSFDRVETQYF.

This clone occurred a few times. This chain links TRBV19 with TRBJ1-5; D remains unclear. The CDR3 runs 11 residues. V was pared by 3 bases and J by 11 bases, with 8 bases between. CDR1 and CDR2 from the germline V gene are LNHDA and SQIVND (reference sequence). The CDR3 loop reads CASSIGLTQHF. As DNA, the CDR3 is TGTGCCAGTAGTATCGGGTTGACCCAGCATTTT.

This clone came up a few times. V and J are TRBV6-1 and TRBJ1-1; unclear D gene. CDR3 size: 11 residues. Germline V gene lookup returns CDR1 MNHNS and CDR2 SASEGT. Between the trimmed V and J ends, which lost 2 bases and 9 bases, there was a span of 7 bases. CDR3: CASSERVKAFF. CDR3 coding DNA: TGTGCCAGCAGTGAACGCGTGAAAGCTTTCTTT.

V is TRBV6-5 and J is TRBJ2-1, with TRBD2 matching 8 bases. V lost 6 bases to trimming and J lost 3 bases; unmatched junction nucleotides: 7. Looked up from germline, CDR1 is MNHEY and CDR2 is SVGAGI. The CDR3 contains 15 residues. The CDR3 reads CASRAAGLVYNEQFF. The CDR3 nucleotides read TGTGCCAGCAGGGCGGCGGGACTAGTCTACAATGAGCAGTTCTTC.

The rearrangement links TRBV10-1 to TRBJ2-2, with D perhaps matching TRBD1 (6 bases). Per germline, CDR1 WNHNN and CDR2 SYGVQD (reference sequence). The V end lost 4 bases, the J end lost 6 bases, and 9 bases lay between the germline ends. This CDR3 region has 13 residues. The CDR3 is CASSARGAGELFF. The DNA for the CDR3 is TGCGCCAGCAGTGCCAGGGGTGCCGGGGAGCTGTTTTTT.

The rearrangement uses TRBV7-6 and TRBJ2-1; 15 bases align to TRBD2. V dropped 1 base and J dropped 7; count of bases not matched to a gene: 2. Germline CDR1 SGHVS, CDR2 FNYEAQ. The CDR3 consists of 16 residues. The CDR3 DNA follows: TGTGCCAGCAGCTTAGTGGGGACTAGCGGGGGGAATGAGCAGTTCTTC. Protein: CASSLVGTSGGNEQFF.

This clone has just one count. The V call is TRBV10-3, the J call TRBJ1-3; D unclear. The germline V gene encodes CDR1 ENHRY and CDR2 SYGVKD. The V end was cut by 2 bases, the J end by 8 bases, with 10 bases between. The CDR3 spans 13 residues. CDR3 in amino acids: CAISEKLADTIYF. In nucleotides, the CDR3 is TGTGCCATCAGTGAGAAGTTGGCGGACACCATATATTTT.

V gene TRBV5-4 combines with J gene TRBJ1-2, with D possibly TRBD1 on 5 matching bases. The CDR3 extends over 13 amino acids. The V and J ends lost 4 bases and 4 bases respectively, with 11 bases between them. Per germline, CDR1 SGHNT and CDR2 YYREEE (reference sequence). The CDR3 sequence is CASSLDRVYGYTF. The CDR3 bases are TGTGCCAGCAGCCTAGACAGAGTCTATGGCTACACCTTC.

V is TRBV10-3 and J is TRBJ1-2; 7 nucleotides line up with TRBD1. V lost 3 bases to trimming and J lost 2 bases; unmatched junction nucleotides: 9. This CDR3 comprises 16 residues. Germline V gives CDR1 ENHRY, CDR2 SYGVKD. Here the CDR3 reads CAISDFVTGSNYGYTF. CDR3 coding DNA: TGTGCCATCAGTGACTTTGTGACAGGGTCCAACTATGGCTACACCTTC.

V and J are TRBV6-2 or TRBV6-3 and TRBJ2-7; TRBD1 might be the D (6 bases). Trimming pared 5 bases from V and 3 bases from J, leaving 11 bases between. Germline V lookup: CDR1 MNHEY, CDR2 SVGEGT. CDR3 length: 13 residues. The CDR3 nucleotides are TGTGCCAGCAGTGGACAGTGGAGCTACGAGCAGTACTTC. This codes for CASSGQWSYEQYF.

The chain combines TRBV11-2 with TRBJ1-2; D is perhaps TRBD1 (5 bases). This CDR3 has 13 residues. The germline V and J ends were trimmed by 5 bases and 5 bases, with 12 bases remaining between them. Looked up from germline, CDR1 is SGHAT and CDR2 is FQNNGV. In DNA, the CDR3 is TGTGCCAGCAGCCTACGGACATCGTATGGCTACACCTTC. It encodes CASSLRTSYGYTF.

Of note for this clone: Other DNA sequences in the same sample also yield this CDR3. The chain employs TRBV11-2 and TRBJ2-3; 7 nucleotides line up with TRBD2. Germline CDR1 reads SGHAT; CDR2 reads FQNNGV. This CDR3 has 15 amino acids. Losses at the gene ends were 5 bases for V and 0 bases for J; bases not matched to a gene: 5. CDR3 sequence reads: CASSPWTSSTDTQYF. Here the CDR3 DNA reads TGTGCCAGCAGCCCCTGGACTAGTAGCACAGATACGCAGTATTTT.

The chain links TRBV28 to TRBJ1-2, with 8 bases lining up with TRBD1. The CDR3 runs 14 residues. Looked up from germline, CDR1 is MDHEN and CDR2 is SYDVKM. Losses at the gene ends were 6 bases for V and 12 bases for J; bases not matched to a gene: 15. The CDR3 DNA is TGTGCCAGCAGGGGGACAGGCATTCCCCCCTACGACACCTTC. It is translated as CASRGTGIPPYDTF.

The V and J genes are TRBV7-9 and TRBJ2-7; D unresolved. The CDR3 length is 11 residues. Trimming took off 5 bases at V and 5 bases at J, with 7 bases between the two ends. Looked up from germline, CDR1 is SEHNR and CDR2 is FQNEAQ (reference sequence). The CDR3 DNA reads as TGTGCCAGCAGCCCCCTAGACGAGCAGTACTTC. It translates to CASSPLDEQYF.

This rearrangement joins TRBV27 to TRBJ1-2; D unclear. This CDR3 has 13 residues. The ends were cut back, 3 bases at V and 3 bases at J, with 8 bases in the middle. In germline, CDR1 is MNHEY, CDR2 SMNVEV (reference sequence). CDR3 nucleotide sequence: TGTGCCAGCAGTTTCGGGAAGGACTATGGCTACACCTTC. Translating it yields CASSFGKDYGYTF.

This clone was recorded only once. The rearrangement links TRBV28 to TRBJ1-4; TRBD1 matches at 11 bases. CDR1 MDHEN and CDR2 SYDVKM come from the germline V gene. Unmatched junction bases numbered 8, after V lost 6 bases and J lost 11 bases. CDR3 length equals 14 residues. The CDR3 region is CASSPGQGGWKLFF. CDR3 nucleotides: TGTGCCAGCAGCCCGGGACAGGGGGGATGGAAACTGTTTTTT.

The J gene is TRBJ1-4, the V gene TRBV5-4; 9 bases map to TRBD1. J was trimmed by 4 bases and V by 4 bases; bases with no gene match: 5. The CDR3 runs to 15 residues. The germline CDR1 and CDR2 sequences are SGHNT and YYREEE (reference sequence). The CDR3 sequence: CASSIPDRGNEKLFF. The CDR3 nucleotides read TGTGCCAGCAGCATCCCGGACAGGGGTAATGAAAAACTGTTTTTT.

This chain connects TRBV7-9 to TRBJ1-2, with 11 bases identical to TRBD1. Trimming cost V 1 base and J 4 bases; bases outside gene matches: 2. CDR3 length: 15 amino acids. Germline V lookup: CDR1 SEHNR, CDR2 FQNEAQ (reference sequence). CDR3 region: CASSLGTGGTYGYTF. CDR3 sequence (DNA): TGTGCCAGCAGCTTAGGGACAGGGGGCACCTATGGCTACACCTTC.

J is TRBJ1-4 and V is TRBV30; 7 bases align to TRBD1. The V segment lost 0 bases and the J segment 9 bases; nucleotides outside the gene matches: 10. CDR1 and CDR2 (germline): GTSNPN, SVGIG (reference sequence). The CDR3 totals 15 residues. DNA for the CDR3: TGTGCCTGGAGTGTACTGGAGACAGGGTATAAAAAACTGTTTTTT. Translating gives CAWSVLETGYKKLFF.

This clone came up a few times. The chain is built from TRBV7-9 and TRBJ2-7; 9 positions match TRBD2. Germline assignment: CDR1 SEHNR and CDR2 FQNEAQ (reference sequence). This CDR3 comprises 16 residues. The V segment lost 2 bases and the J segment 5 bases; nucleotides outside the gene matches: 10. DNA for the CDR3: TGTGCCAGCAGCTTATACCTAGCGGGGACCCTCAACGAGCAGTACTTC. Translated: CASSLYLAGTLNEQYF.